Shown below are 9 T cell receptor beta chains from a single sample sequenced in a study of CD8 T cells in Susac syndrome. cDNA came from approximately 0.5 to 1 ug RNA primed by random hexamers. Via MiXCR, TCRdb re-called the immunoSEQ multiplex PCR reads, giving one row per CDR3 protein. This table holds 75,000 or so distinct CDR3 sequences, roughly 94% found once. Sequencing was done on a sample of CD8+ T cells from PBMCs. These receptors came from a human donor with Susac syndrome.

CDR3 in amino acids: CASSLTGRIGYTF. CDR3 in DNA: TGTGCCAGCAGCCTGACAGGACGTATTGGCTACACCTTC. The gene calls are TRBV12-3 or TRBV12-4 and TRBJ1-2; the D gene is possibly TRBD1 (6 bases). V lost 6 bases, J lost 7 bases, and 15 bases lay in between. CDR3 length: 13 residues.

This clonotype was counted once. The V call is TRBV6-5, the J call TRBJ2-7; D call uncertain. Germline loops: CDR1 MNHEY, CDR2 SVGAGI. This CDR3 contains 12 residues. V lost 6 bases to trimming and J lost 6 bases, with 12 bases between them. CDR3 amino acids: CASSHLPGEQYF. The CDR3 DNA follows: TGTGCCAGCAGCCACCTCCCCGGCGAGCAGTACTTC.

The chain links TRBV28 to TRBJ2-5; D uncertain. V lost 6 bases and J lost 5, with 13 bases in between. This CDR3 spans 13 amino acids. Germline assignment: CDR1 MDHEN and CDR2 SYDVKM. The CDR3 DNA reads as TGTGCCAGCAGAAAATCGAGTCAGGAGACCCAGTACTTC. Translated: CASRKSSQETQYF.

V and J are TRBV7-9 and TRBJ2-2, with D perhaps given as TRBD1 or TRBD2 (7 bases each). The CDR3 spans 19 residues. Trimming left V 4 bases short and J 1 base short, with 22 bases between. CDR1 SEHNR and CDR2 FQNEAQ come from the germline V gene (reference sequence). CDR3 loop: CASSSPLGDSGKNTGELFF. The DNA of the CDR3 is TGTGCCAGCAGCTCCCCCTTGGGGGACAGCGGGAAGAACACCGGGGAGCTGTTTTTT.

The rearrangement links TRBV7-8 to TRBJ2-2; unclear D gene. V lost 1 base to trimming and J lost 6 bases, with 9 bases between them. Germline CDR1 reads SGHVS; CDR2 reads FQNEAQ. The CDR3 runs to 14 residues. CDR3 in DNA: TGTGCCAGCAGCTTAGTAAGGGATCCCGGGGAGCTGTTTTTT. Translating gives CASSLVRDPGELFF.

The chain recombines TRBV13 with TRBJ2-7, with unresolved D. V lost 1 base and J 6 bases, leaving 7 bases between the germline ends. Germline CDR1 PRHDT, CDR2 FYEKMQ (reference sequence). The CDR3 consists of 12 residues. CDR3 amino acids: CASSLEVSEQYF. The CDR3 DNA follows: TGTGCCAGCAGCTTAGAGGTGAGCGAGCAGTACTTC.

This chain links TRBV6-5 with TRBJ2-7; TRBD2 matches at 8 bases. This CDR3 spans 14 amino acids. V lost 6 bases, J lost 5 bases, and 9 bases stayed unmatched. Germline CDR1 and CDR2: MNHEY and SVGAGI. In DNA form, the CDR3 reads TGTGCCAGCAGCCCCCTCCGGGAGGGCCACGAGCAGTACTTC. Translating it yields CASSPLREGHEQYF.

The rearrangement links TRBV30 to TRBJ2-7; perhaps TRBD2 as D (5 bases). With 2 bases removed from V and 6 bases from J, the gap between germline ends came to 17 bases. The CDR3 is made up of 14 amino acids. Germline V gene sequence: CDR1 GTSNPN, CDR2 SVGIG (reference sequence). DNA for the CDR3: TGTGCCTGGAGTTGGGGAAGGGTAGGAGGCGAGCAGTACTTC. Protein sequence: CAWSWGRVGGEQYF.

V gene TRBV27 combines with J gene TRBJ2-2; no definite D call. This CDR3 spans 14 amino acids. V lost 4 bases to trimming and J lost 4 bases, with 10 bases between them. The V gene's germline CDR1 is MNHEY and CDR2 SMNVEV (reference sequence). This CDR3 is CASSYGLGTGELFF. The CDR3 bases are TGTGCCAGCAGTTACGGGTTGGGCACCGGGGAGCTGTTTTTT.